Following are 30 T cell receptor beta chains from one sample sequenced in a study of T cells in Graves' hyperthyroidism and ophthalmopathy. What was amplified from RNA transcripts were TCR beta CDR3 regions. TCR CDR3 regions were first amplified by RT-PCR with HTBI primers. TCRdb analysed the multiplex PCR reads with MiXCR anew, one entry per CDR3 protein. The sample carries about 350,000 distinct CDR3 sequences, around 14% recorded once. The specimen sequenced was blood. The receptors stem from a woman aged 30 to 39 with Graves' hyperthyroidism.

In this sample, this clonotype turned up many times. The chain combines TRBV11-2 with TRBJ2-7; D may be TRBD2 (6 bases). Germline V gives CDR1 SGHAT, CDR2 FQNNGV. The CDR3 runs 15 residues. The V end lost 1 base, the J end lost 5 bases, and 15 bases lay between the germline ends. CDR3 loop: CASSLGLVQYDEQYF. CDR3 sequence (DNA): TGTGCCAGCAGCTTAGGACTAGTCCAGTACGACGAGCAGTACTTC.

This clonotype was seen a handful of times. This sequence joins TRBV27 and TRBJ1-2; D unresolved. Trimming took 1 base from V and 5 from J, leaving 14 bases between them. The CDR3 loop spans 15 amino acids. CDR1 is MNHEY and CDR2 is SMNVEV in the germline V gene (reference sequence). CDR3 sequence (DNA): TGTGCCAGCAGTTTATACTCGGGGAGCCGATATGGCTACACCTTC. This translates into CASSLYSGSRYGYTF.

This clonotype showed up many times. The rearrangement links TRBV24-1 to TRBJ2-7; the match to TRBD1 covers 12 bases. Germline V lookup: CDR1 KGHDR, CDR2 SFDVKD. The CDR3 is 15 residues long. V was clipped by 3 bases and J by 5 bases; unmatched bases: 4. The CDR3, as DNA: TGTGCCACCAGTGATACCGGGACAGGGGGCGACGAGCAGTACTTC. Translation: CATSDTGTGGDEQYF.

Note on this clonotype: A much larger clone is a single base away; this may be a read error. The chain couples TRBV6-1 to TRBJ1-1; D is unclear. Germline V gene sequence: CDR1 MNHNS, CDR2 SASEGT. The CDR3 covers 14 residues. V shed 7 bases and J shed 7 bases, with 19 bases lying between them. The CDR3, as DNA: TGTGCCAGCACTGGGAGGCTGTACAAAGTTGAAGCTTTCTTT. This gives the protein CASTGRLYKVEAFF.

This clonotype was detected ten times or more. The chain links TRBV11-2 to TRBJ2-1, with a weak D call TRBD1 (5 bases). CDR1 is SGHAT and CDR2 is FQNNGV in the germline V gene. The CDR3 consists of 13 residues. With 5 bases removed from V and 9 bases from J, the gap between germline ends came to 14 bases. CDR3: CASSPGPSLEQFF. The CDR3 nucleotides are TGTGCCAGCAGCCCAGGGCCCTCCCTTGAGCAGTTCTTC.

V is TRBV5-1 and J is TRBJ2-2; D remains ambiguous. Looked up from germline, CDR1 is SGHRS and CDR2 is YFSETQ. V lost 2 bases and J 4 bases, leaving 9 bases between the germline ends. The CDR3 spans 14 residues. The CDR3 protein is CASSLSVPTGELFF. CDR3 nucleotides: TGCGCCAGCAGCTTATCAGTTCCCACCGGGGAGCTGTTTTTT.

This clonotype has at least ten counts. The chain links TRBV5-1 to TRBJ2-1; tentative D call: TRBD2 (5 bases). The germline V gene has CDR1 SGHRS and CDR2 YFSETQ. V lost 0 bases and J lost 9, with 10 bases in between. The CDR3 sequence is 13 residues long. CDR3 sequence reads: CASSLGSGFEQFF. The CDR3, as DNA: TGCGCCAGCAGCTTGGGTTCGGGGTTTGAGCAGTTCTTC.

This clonotype was found a few times. The chain has TRBV3-1 and TRBJ2-1, with TRBD2 matching 7 bases. The CDR3 spans 14 residues. With 5 bases clipped from V and 7 bases from J, the junction kept 8 bases outside the gene matches. The germline gives CDR1 LGHDT, CDR2 YNNKEL (reference sequence). As DNA, the CDR3 is TGTGCCAGCAGCGAGTCTAGCGGAAGGAATGAGCAGTTCTTC. This codes for CASSESSGRNEQFF.

The chain links TRBV27 to TRBJ2-3; D is possibly TRBD2 (5 bases). The ends were cut back, 1 base at V and 2 bases at J, with 7 bases in the middle. Germline CDR1 is MNHEY and CDR2 is SMNVEV (reference sequence). This CDR3 has 14 amino acids. The CDR3 sequence is CASSLYGNTDTQYF. As DNA, the CDR3 is TGTGCCAGCAGTTTATACGGGAACACAGATACGCAGTATTTT.

A few counts support this clonotype. At one of its ends the junction is not consistent with the germline gene, which may arise from a read error. The chain links TRBV24-1 to TRBJ1-5, with D hard to call. CDR1 and CDR2 from the germline V gene are KGHDR and SFDVKD. The CDR3 runs 16 residues. The CDR3 sequence: CTTSDPGPVGNQPQHF. The CDR3 coding sequence is TGTACCACCAGTGATCCAGGACCTGTCGGCAATCAGCCCCAGCATTTT.

DNA for the CDR3: TGTGCCAGCAGTTTGGGACAGGGCCTTACCTACGAGCAGTACTTC. Amino acid sequence: CASSLGQGLTYEQYF. The chain carries TRBV2 and TRBJ2-7; TRBD1 agrees at 9 bases. V dropped 5 bases and J dropped 2; count of bases not matched to a gene: 7. There are 15 residues in the CDR3. Germline lookup yields CDR1 SNHLY and CDR2 FYNNEI.

Ten or more counts support this clonotype. The CDR3 sequence: CSATGTGVGNTEAFF. The CDR3 DNA reads as TGCAGTGCGACCGGGACAGGGGTGGGGAACACTGAAGCTTTCTTT. The chain couples TRBV20-1 to TRBJ1-1; 10 bases fit TRBD1. The germline V gene encodes CDR1 DFQATT and CDR2 SNEGSKA (reference sequence). J gave up 1 base and V 6 bases, and 8 bases lay outside the gene matches. The CDR3 sequence is 15 residues long.

The chain couples TRBV27 to TRBJ1-2; 9 positions agree with TRBD1. Trimming cost V 4 bases and J 5 bases; bases outside gene matches: 14. CDR3 length: 17 amino acids. Germline V gives CDR1 MNHEY, CDR2 SMNVEV (reference sequence). This chain's CDR3 is CASSSPRDRDGMYGYTF. For the CDR3, the DNA is TGTGCCAGCAGTTCCCCCCGGGACAGGGACGGAATGTATGGCTACACCTTC.

This clonotype was seen ten or more times. This chain links TRBV7-2 with TRBJ2-1; D is perhaps TRBD1 (6 bases). Deletions cut 1 base from V and 12 bases from J, with 13 bases between. The germline V gene has CDR1 SGHTA and CDR2 FQGNSA. The CDR3 length is 13 residues. The CDR3 spells CASSLGGPQMQFF. The CDR3 nucleotides are TGTGCCAGCAGCTTAGGGGGGCCACAGATGCAGTTCTTC.

This clonotype appeared many times. J is TRBJ2-2 and V is TRBV7-9; the match to TRBD2 covers 11 bases. The V gene's germline CDR1 is SEHNR and CDR2 FQNEAQ (reference sequence). This CDR3 region has 17 residues. V lost 6 bases to trimming and J lost 6 bases; unmatched junction nucleotides: 12. Here the CDR3 reads CASREVAGGPIAGELFF. As DNA, the CDR3 is TGTGCCAGCAGGGAGGTAGCGGGAGGGCCGATCGCCGGGGAGCTGTTTTTT.

This sequence joins TRBV6-1 and TRBJ2-4; 7 positions agree with TRBD2. V was pared by 7 bases and J by 9 bases, with 12 bases of the junction left unmatched. Germline CDR1 reads MNHNS; CDR2 reads SASEGT. CDR3 length: 14 residues. The CDR3 is CASTPAGVEGIQYF. CDR3 coding DNA: TGTGCCAGCACCCCGGCGGGGGTAGAGGGCATTCAGTACTTC.

The chain recombines TRBV20-1 with TRBJ2-5; 12 bases fit TRBD2. V dropped 4 bases and J dropped 2; count of bases not matched to a gene: 2. The length of the CDR3 is 14 residues. From germline, CDR1 is DFQATT and CDR2 SNEGSKA (reference sequence). CDR3 nucleotide sequence: TGCAGTGCTACCGGGACTAGCGGGCAAGAGACCCAGTACTTC. Translation: CSATGTSGQETQYF.

The rearrangement uses TRBV30 and TRBJ2-2, with 13 bases aligning to TRBD2. With 5 bases clipped from V and 3 bases from J, the junction kept 18 bases outside the gene matches. The CDR3 is made up of 20 amino acids. Germline-derived CDR1 and CDR2 are GTSNPN and SVGIG (reference sequence). Here the CDR3 reads CAWVQGVGTSGIRDTGELFF. The CDR3 nucleotides are TGTGCCTGGGTACAGGGAGTCGGGACTAGCGGGATTAGGGACACCGGGGAGCTGTTTTTT.

This clonotype was counted at least ten times. The chain recombines TRBV20-1 with TRBJ2-1, with 15 bases fitting TRBD2. Germline CDR1 is DFQATT and CDR2 is SNEGSKA (reference sequence). Germline trimming cut 4 bases from V and 10 bases from J; bases unmatched to any gene: 5. This CDR3 is 14 amino acids long. CDR3 region: CSAKGLAGGQEQFF. The CDR3, as DNA: TGCAGTGCTAAAGGACTAGCGGGAGGGCAGGAGCAGTTCTTC.

The chain carries TRBV20-1 and TRBJ2-7; tentative D call: TRBD2 (7 bases). V lost 7 bases and J lost 0, with 16 bases in between. Germline V gives CDR1 DFQATT, CDR2 SNEGSKA (reference sequence). The CDR3 contains 14 residues. Written as DNA, the CDR3 is TGCAGTGTCCCGGGCGGGGGCTCCTCCTACGAGCAGTACTTC. Translating it yields CSVPGGGSSYEQYF.

The chain employs TRBV5-1 and TRBJ1-4; D might be TRBD1 (6 bases). Trimming cost V 4 bases and J 8 bases, with 18 bases left between them. This CDR3 is 15 amino acids long. The germline V gene has CDR1 SGHRS and CDR2 YFSETQ. The CDR3 loop is CASSVGRGAEEKLFF. Written as DNA, the CDR3 is TGCGCCAGCAGCGTGGGACGGGGGGCTGAAGAAAAACTGTTTTTT.

In its sample, this clonotype was seen a few times. CDR3 amino acids: CAISPLGDRSNYGYTF. The CDR3 DNA follows: TGTGCCATCAGTCCCCTCGGAGACAGATCTAACTATGGCTACACCTTC. V is TRBV10-3 and J is TRBJ1-2; maybe TRBD1 (5 bases). Trimming shortened V by 5 bases and J by 0 bases, and 16 bases separated the two germline ends. The CDR3 covers 16 residues. Germline V lookup: CDR1 ENHRY, CDR2 SYGVKD.

There are many counts of this clonotype. The genes are TRBV12-3 or TRBV12-4 and TRBJ1-1; D call uncertain. The V end was cut by 1 base, the J end by 11 bases, with 14 bases between. The CDR3 extends over 13 amino acids. The CDR3 loop is CASSLDQPVEAFF. CDR3 coding DNA: TGTGCCAGCAGTTTAGATCAGCCCGTTGAGGCTTTCTTT.

This clonotype has at least ten counts. This chain links TRBV28 with TRBJ2-5; D is possibly TRBD1 (6 bases). This CDR3 has 15 amino acids. Germline lookup yields CDR1 MDHEN and CDR2 SYDVKM. V was cut by 5 bases and J by 5 bases, with 18 bases left in between. The CDR3 DNA is TGTGCCAGCAGTCAATCGTCACAGGGTTGGGAGACCCAGTACTTC. Translating it yields CASSQSSQGWETQYF.

This clonotype has at least ten counts. The DNA of the CDR3 is TGTGCCAGCAGTACTTCCCCCACCAGGAGCCAGCATTTT. It codes for CASSTSPTRSQHF. The V and J genes are TRBV6-2 or TRBV6-3 and TRBJ1-5; D is ambiguous. V lost 5 bases, J lost 12 bases, and 17 bases lay in between. Per the germline V gene, CDR1 is MNHEY and CDR2 is SVGEGT. This CDR3 has 13 residues.

This clonotype showed up many times. This rearrangement joins TRBV20-1 to TRBJ2-7; D is ambiguous. V was pared by 3 bases and J by 2 bases, with 14 bases between. Germline V gene lookup returns CDR1 DFQATT and CDR2 SNEGSKA (reference sequence). This CDR3 spans 14 amino acids. The chain's CDR3 is CSARASPTPYEQYF. Written as DNA, the CDR3 is TGCAGTGCTAGGGCGTCGCCAACCCCCTACGAGCAGTACTTC.

This clonotype was seen at least ten times. CDR3 nucleotides: TGCAGTGCTAGTGCTAGCGGGAGGGCCGACACCGGGGAGCTGTTTTTT. Amino acids: CSASASGRADTGELFF. V gene TRBV20-1 combines with J gene TRBJ2-2; TRBD2 agrees at 12 bases. From germline, CDR1 is DFQATT and CDR2 SNEGSKA (reference sequence). This CDR3 is built from 16 residues. Trimming cost V 3 bases and J 3 bases; bases outside gene matches: 5.

This clonotype was seen a few times. The J gene is TRBJ1-5, the V gene TRBV3-1; D is possibly TRBD1 (5 bases). The CDR3 is made up of 15 amino acids. Germline V CDR1 and CDR2: LGHDT, YNNKEL (reference sequence). V was pared by 0 bases and J by 5 bases, with 11 bases between. DNA of the CDR3: TGTGCCAGCAGCCAAGATTTGGGGCCCGATCAGCCCCAGCATTTT. It yields the protein CASSQDLGPDQPQHF.

The chain couples TRBV7-2 to TRBJ1-1, with D uncertain. This CDR3 is 13 amino acids long. Germline loops: CDR1 SGHTA, CDR2 FQGNSA. V dropped 5 bases and J dropped 6 bases, with 13 bases sitting between them. The CDR3 region is CASSQRSWAEAFF. The CDR3 region has the DNA TGTGCCAGCAGCCAGAGATCTTGGGCTGAAGCTTTCTTT.

This clonotype occurred many times. V is TRBV28 and J is TRBJ2-7; the D is unclear. V was shortened by 4 bases and J by 2 bases, with 6 bases between the two germline ends. Germline CDR1 is MDHEN and CDR2 is SYDVKM. This CDR3 is built from 12 residues. CDR3 loop: CASSYAPYEQYF. CDR3 bases: TGTGCCAGCAGTTATGCGCCCTACGAGCAGTACTTC.